A single sample is the source of the 20 T cell receptor beta chains below, sequenced in a study of blood T cell repertoires in COVID-19. The repertoire was sequenced with immunoSEQ multiplex PCR; TCRdb's copy has only in-frame clones and lacks some. This table holds around 270,000 clones, 75% to 90% found once. The sample taken for sequencing was PBMCs or T cells enriched from blood (not recorded which). These receptors were collected from a woman under 40 who had recovered from COVID-19.

This clone was detected only a few times. The chain has TRBV27 and TRBJ1-3, with D hard to call. The germline V gene encodes CDR1 MNHEY and CDR2 SMNVEV (reference sequence). V lost 5 bases, J lost 3 bases, and 11 bases lay in between. This CDR3 spans 14 amino acids. The CDR3 region is CASSITSFGNTIYF. The CDR3 DNA sequence: TGTGCCAGCAGTATAACATCGTTTGGAAACACCATATATTTT.

This clone was counted once. The rearrangement joins TRBV28 to TRBJ1-1, with D possibly TRBD1 on 5 matching bases. The ends were cut back, 6 bases at V and 3 bases at J, with 11 bases in the middle. Germline V gives CDR1 MDHEN, CDR2 SYDVKM. This CDR3 is built from 13 residues. CDR3 nucleotides: TGTGCCAGCAGCACTGGGGGGTACACTGAAGCTTTCTTT. As protein: CASSTGGYTEAFF. Full variable domain (rest looked up from reference TRBV28 and TRBJ1-1): DVKVTQSSRYLVKRTGEKVFLECVQDMDHENMFWYRQDPGLGLRLIYFSYDVKMKEKGDIPEGYSVSREKKERFSLILESASTNQTSMYLCASSTGGYTEAFFGQGTRLTVV.

The chain couples TRBV19 to TRBJ1-1, with TRBD1 as a possible D gene (6 bases). Germline assignment: CDR1 LNHDA and CDR2 SQIVND (reference sequence). V was shortened by 2 bases and J by 3 bases, with 16 bases between the two germline ends. The CDR3 has 16 amino acids. Written as DNA, the CDR3 is TGTGCCAGTAGTATACAGGACTGGGGACAACACACTGAAGCTTTCTTT. This encodes CASSIQDWGQHTEAFF.

The J gene is TRBJ1-2, the V gene TRBV5-1; 8 nucleotides agree with TRBD1. This CDR3 has 15 residues. J was trimmed by 2 bases and V by 4 bases; bases with no gene match: 7. The germline V gene encodes CDR1 SGHRS and CDR2 YFSETQ. This CDR3 reads CASSLDYRGNYGYTF. The CDR3 DNA reads as TGCGCCAGCAGCCTAGACTACAGGGGGAACTATGGCTACACCTTC.

The rearrangement joins TRBV9 to TRBJ1-1, with TRBD1 identical over 7 bases. Germline CDR1 and CDR2: SGDLS and YYNGEE. The CDR3 length is 15 residues. The V and J ends lost 3 bases and 0 bases, in that order; junction bases with no gene match: 5. Here the CDR3 reads CASSAGQLMNTEAFF. For the CDR3, the DNA is TGTGCCAGCAGCGCGGGACAGCTCATGAACACTGAAGCTTTCTTT.

V is TRBV7-6 and J is TRBJ1-3; D is ambiguous. The germline V gene has CDR1 SGHVS and CDR2 FNYEAQ. V was shortened by 4 bases and J by 0 bases, with 16 bases between the two germline ends. The length of the CDR3 is 17 residues. CDR3 nucleotide sequence: TGTGCCAGCAGCTCCATCTTAACTGCTAACTCTGGAAACACCATATATTTT. Its translation is CASSSILTANSGNTIYF.

The chain links TRBV7-9 to TRBJ1-2, with TRBD1 as a possible D gene (6 bases). V was pared by 5 bases and J by 2 bases, with 9 bases between. This CDR3 contains 13 residues. From germline, CDR1 is SEHNR and CDR2 FQNEAQ (reference sequence). CDR3 DNA sequence: TGTGCCAGCAGCCGGGACATCAACTATGGCTACACCTTC. Its translation is CASSRDINYGYTF.

J is TRBJ2-1 and V is TRBV19; 7 nucleotides match TRBD1. CDR1 is LNHDA and CDR2 is SQIVND in the germline V gene (reference sequence). CDR3 size: 15 residues. V dropped 6 bases and J dropped 0; count of bases not matched to a gene: 5. The CDR3 DNA reads as TGTGCCAGTAGCCCGGGACAGAGCTCCTACAATGAGCAGTTCTTC. Its protein is CASSPGQSSYNEQFF.

The V and J genes are TRBV11-2 and TRBJ1-2; D might be TRBD1 (5 bases). This CDR3 has 18 amino acids. The V gene lost 5 bases and the J gene lost 7 bases, with 29 bases spanning the gap. CDR1 and CDR2 (germline): SGHAT, FQNNGV. As DNA, the CDR3 is TGTGCCAGCAGCAATTTCAGGGCAGGTCTCTTTAACGTCCGTGGCTACACCTTC. Translation: CASSNFRAGLFNVRGYTF.

This rearrangement joins TRBV7-8 to TRBJ1-5; TRBD1 matches 12 bases. The CDR3 runs to 16 residues. Germline V CDR1 and CDR2: SGHVS, FQNEAQ. The J segment lost 5 bases and the V segment lost 3 bases, leaving 5 bases of the junction unmatched. CDR3 residues: CASSLGRDRGHQPQHF. Here the CDR3 DNA reads TGTGCCAGCAGCTTGGGGCGGGACAGGGGGCATCAGCCCCAGCATTTT. Based on the CDR3 plus reference TRBV7-8 and TRBJ1-5, the full variable domain is GAGVSQSPRYKVAKRGQDVALRCDPISGHVSLFWYQQALGQGPEFLTYFQNEAQLDKSGLPSDRFFAERPEGSVSTLKIQRTQQEDSAVYLCASSLGRDRGHQPQHFGDGTRLSIL.

The genes are TRBV10-3 and TRBJ1-2, with TRBD1 identical over 7 bases. The CDR3 consists of 14 residues. With 0 bases clipped from V and 4 bases from J, the junction kept 2 bases outside the gene matches. Germline values: CDR1 ENHRY, CDR2 SYGVKD. The CDR3 region is CAISESGQSYGYTF. The CDR3 region has the DNA TGTGCCATCAGTGAGTCGGGACAGAGCTATGGCTACACCTTC.

The genes are TRBV7-9 and TRBJ2-1; 12 bases are shared with TRBD2. CDR1 and CDR2 (germline): SEHNR, FQNEAQ (reference sequence). The V segment lost 6 bases and the J segment 5 bases; nucleotides outside the gene matches: 2. This CDR3 contains 14 residues. CDR3 sequence (DNA): TGTGCCAGCAGACGACTAGCGGGAGACAATGAGCAGTTCTTC. Translated: CASRRLAGDNEQFF. The full variable domain, in which reference TRBV7-9 and TRBJ2-1 provide the parts outside the CDR3, is DTGVSQNPRHKITKRGQNVTFRCDPISEHNRLYWYRQTLGQGPEFLTYFQNEAQLEKSRLLSDRFSAERPKGSFSTLEIQRTEQGDSAMYLCASRRLAGDNEQFFGPGTRLTVL.

V is TRBV29-1 and J is TRBJ2-1; 9 bases align to TRBD2. CDR1 and CDR2 (germline): SQVTM, ANQGSEA. The ends lost 4 bases at V and 1 base at J; junction bases unmatched: 11. The length of the CDR3 is 17 residues. The CDR3 is CSVGLAGEGGSYNEQFF. In DNA form, the CDR3 reads TGCAGCGTTGGGTTAGCGGGAGAGGGAGGGTCCTACAATGAGCAGTTCTTC.

The V call is TRBV5-4, the J call TRBJ2-4; 7 nucleotides agree with TRBD1. Trimming removed 7 bases from V and 1 base from J; junction bases left unmatched: 8. Germline CDR1 reads SGHNT; CDR2 reads YYREEE (reference sequence). This CDR3 is built from 15 residues. CDR3 coding DNA: TGTGCCAGCTCTGGGGACAGTCGGGCCAAAAACATTCAGTACTTC. Residues: CASSGDSRAKNIQYF.

V is TRBV27 and J is TRBJ1-5; maybe TRBD1 (5 bases). The V gene lost 6 bases and the J gene lost 4 bases, with 10 bases spanning the gap. This CDR3 region has 13 residues. Germline CDR1 and CDR2: MNHEY and SMNVEV (reference sequence). The CDR3 loop is CASRSGPNQPQHF. The CDR3 bases are TGTGCCAGCAGATCAGGGCCTAATCAGCCCCAGCATTTT.

In its sample, this clone was seen a few times. The gene calls are TRBV6-5 and TRBJ2-3; TRBD2 might be the D (6 bases). Deletions cut 5 bases from V and 5 bases from J, with 17 bases between. This CDR3 comprises 15 residues. Per the germline V gene, CDR1 is MNHEY and CDR2 is SVGAGI. CDR3 DNA sequence: TGTGCCAGCAGTCCCCTAGCGATCCGTGGAGATACGCAGTATTTT. As protein: CASSPLAIRGDTQYF.

V and J are TRBV6-5 and TRBJ2-7; D may be TRBD1 (6 bases). The V gene's germline CDR1 is MNHEY and CDR2 SVGAGI. V lost 6 bases and J 6 bases, leaving 12 bases between the germline ends. The length of the CDR3 is 12 residues. CDR3 loop: CASSLDSGEQYF. In nucleotides, the CDR3 is TGTGCCAGCAGCCTGGACAGCGGCGAGCAGTACTTC.

The gene calls are TRBV2 and TRBJ1-6, with 7 bases that match TRBD1. With 4 bases clipped from V and 9 bases from J, the junction kept 6 bases outside the gene matches. CDR3 length: 14 residues. From germline, CDR1 is SNHLY and CDR2 FYNNEI. CDR3 residues: CASSVDRDRSPLHF. The CDR3 coding sequence is TGTGCCAGCAGTGTTGACAGGGATCGTTCACCCCTCCACTTT.

The chain couples TRBV19 to TRBJ2-3; 7 nucleotides line up with TRBD2. The germline V gene encodes CDR1 LNHDA and CDR2 SQIVND (reference sequence). The trim removed 5 bases at V and 4 bases at J, leaving 12 bases unmatched. The length of the CDR3 is 16 residues. The DNA of the CDR3 is TGTGCCAGTAGTCCCACCCGTGGGGGGGTCGCAGATACGCAGTATTTT. Encoded protein: CASSPTRGGVADTQYF. Looking up the rest from reference TRBV19 and TRBJ2-3 gives the full variable domain: DGGITQSPKYLFRKEGQNVTLSCEQNLNHDAMYWYRQDPGQGLRLIYYSQIVNDFQKGDIAEGYSVSREKKESFPLTVTSAQKNPTAFYLCASSPTRGGVADTQYFGPGTRLTVL.

CDR3 residues: CASSGAWTINQPQHF. DNA for the CDR3: TGCGCCAGCAGTGGGGCTTGGACAATAAATCAGCCCCAGCATTTT. The chain has TRBV10-2 and TRBJ1-5, with D perhaps TRBD1 (5 bases). Trimming removed 4 bases from V and 4 bases from J, with 14 bases in between. CDR3 length: 15 residues. The germline CDR1 and CDR2 sequences are WSHSY and SAAADI.